This is a list of T cell receptor beta chains from one sample in a study of blood T cell repertoires in COVID-19. This table comes from immunoSEQ multiplex PCR, and its TCRdb copy is limited to in-frame clones, with some not included. Here the sample spans around 250,000 clones, 80% to 90% being singletons. Sequencing was done on a sample of PBMCs or T cells enriched from blood (not recorded which). The receptors come from a middle-aged woman who had been exposed to COVID-19. CDR3s include the opening cysteine and the closing phenylalanine or tryptophan. The D gene is left open where the match is weak. The size field is filled for only some rows; it gives once, few, many or a size class.

j_call,v_call,clone_size,d_call,cdr3_aa,cdr3_nt
TRBJ1-2,TRBV3-1/TRBV3-2,few,-,CASSQIIRAYDGYTF,TGTGCCAGCAGCCAAATAATTAGAGCATACGATGGCTACACCTTC
TRBJ2-1,TRBV21-1,-,-,CASSKAVVSGSRQCPVNEQFF,TGTGCCAGCAGCAAAGCAGTGGTAAGCGGGAGTCGTCAGTGTCCGGTCAATGAGCAGTTCTTC
TRBJ1-6,TRBV5-6,-,TRBD1,CASSLGGLRADSPLHF,TGTGCCAGCAGCTTAGGGGGCCTGCGAGCGGATTCACCCCTCCACTTT
TRBJ1-3,TRBV4-3,-,-,CASSQDAATGNTIYF,TGCGCCAGCAGCCAAGATGCGGCGACTGGAAACACCATATATTTT
TRBJ2-4,TRBV18,-,TRBD1,CASSPPGQGSLSVQYF,TGTGCCAGCTCACCACCGGGACAGGGTTCCTTATCGGTTCAGTACTTC
TRBJ1-4,TRBV27,-,TRBD1,CASSGTGVSEKLFF,TGTGCCAGCAGTGGGACAGGGGTTAGTGAAAAACTGTTTTTT
TRBJ1-3,TRBV2,-,-,CASRAEGAGNTIYF,TGTGCCAGCAGAGCAGAAGGAGCTGGAAACACCATATATTTT
TRBJ2-3,TRBV6-1,-,-,CASSEAEGSSTDTQYF,TGTGCCAGCAGTGAAGCGGAGGGCTCGAGCACAGATACGCAGTATTTT
TRBJ1-5,TRBV7-3,-,-,CASSANSGQPQHF,TGTGCCAGCAGCGCAAACAGCGGCCAGCCCCAGCATTTT
TRBJ2-1,TRBV24-1,-,-,CATSLEGLSDEQFF,TGTGCCACCAGTCTGGAGGGCTTGTCGGATGAGCAGTTCTTC
TRBJ1-3,TRBV4-1,-,-,CASSLQNTGGNTIYF,TGCGCCAGCAGCCTACAGAACACGGGGGGAAACACCATATATTTT
TRBJ1-1,TRBV6-2/TRBV6-3,-,-,CASSTQTGNTEAFF,TGTGCCAGCAGTACGCAAACAGGGAACACTGAAGCTTTCTTT
TRBJ1-3,TRBV14,once,-,CASSPWTAHSGNTIYF,TGTGCCAGCAGCCCCTGGACAGCTCACTCTGGAAACACCATATATTTT
TRBJ2-1,TRBV5-4,-,TRBD2,CASSRTSGTYNEQFF,TGTGCCAGCAGCCGGACTAGCGGGACATACAATGAGCAGTTCTTC
TRBJ1-1,TRBV16,-,-,CASSRPWQGGRTEAFF,TGTGCCAGCAGCCGCCCCTGGCAGGGTGGTAGGACTGAAGCTTTCTTT
TRBJ1-6,TRBV19,-,TRBD1,CASSIGQGASPLHF,TGTGCCAGTAGTATCGGACAGGGGGCTTCACCCCTCCACTTT
TRBJ2-7,TRBV13,-,TRBD1,CASSPTGGPYEQYF,TGTGCCAGCAGCCCGACAGGGGGGCCCTACGAGCAGTACTTC
TRBJ1-1,TRBV5-1,few,-,CASSPTDQGYGGTEAFF,TGCGCCAGCAGCCCGACGGACCAGGGGTATGGGGGCACTGAAGCTTTCTTT
TRBJ1-2,TRBV10-1,-,TRBD1,CASSETKGASGYTF,TGCGCCAGCAGTGAAACGAAGGGGGCTAGTGGCTACACCTTC
TRBJ2-2,TRBV4-1,many,TRBD2,CASSQLGLAGGTGELFF,TGCGCCAGCAGCCAGCTGGGACTAGCGGGAGGAACCGGGGAGCTGTTTTTT
TRBJ2-1,TRBV7-3,-,TRBD1,CASSWGQNNEQFF,TGTGCCAGCAGCTGGGGACAGAACAATGAGCAGTTCTTC
TRBJ1-1,TRBV5-6,-,-,CASSSLDRTNTEAFF,TGTGCCAGCAGCTCGCTGGACAGAACCAACACTGAAGCTTTCTTT
TRBJ1-2,TRBV7-2,-,-,CASSSIITTVGGNGYTF,TGTGCCAGCAGCTCCATTATTACGACAGTGGGGGGGAATGGCTACACCTTC
TRBJ2-3,TRBV19,-,-,CASSRGTAEDTQYF,TGTGCCAGTAGTCGCGGGACGGCGGAGGATACGCAGTATTTT
TRBJ1-4,TRBV7-2,-,TRBD1,CASSSRTGVEKLFF,TGTGCCAGCAGCTCCCGGACAGGGGTCGAAAAACTGTTTTTT